Listed here are 32 T cell receptor beta chains from one sample, sequenced in a study of T-cell memory formation after mild COVID-19. From the 5' RACE reads, TCRdb called clonotypes with MiXCR, one entry per CDR3 protein. The data show 500,000 to 550,000 distinct CDR3 sequences, just over 20% seen once. The sample consisted of PBMCs or a T cell subset sorted from them (not recorded which). Receptor source: an adult woman who had mild COVID-19 (a few samples of this study predate the infection). Cell type and time point are not known.

This clonotype was detected only a few times. The chain is built from TRBV11-2 and TRBJ2-1; 7 bases match TRBD2. CDR3 size: 17 residues. Germline-derived CDR1 and CDR2 are SGHAT and FQNNGV. Trimming at V came to 1 base and at J to 7 bases, leaving 13 bases not matched to a gene. The CDR3: CASSLVTWQGGLNEQFF. CDR3 DNA: TGTGCCAGCAGCTTAGTAACCTGGCAGGGAGGGTTGAATGAGCAGTTCTTC. The full variable domain, its missing parts supplied by reference TRBV11-2 and TRBJ2-1, is EAGVAQSPRYKIIEKRQSVAFWCNPISGHATLYWYQQILGQGPKLLIQFQNNGVVDDSQLPKDRFSAERLKGVDSTLKIQPAKLEDSAVYLCASSLVTWQGGLNEQFFGPGTRLTVL.

The chain is built from TRBV12-3 or TRBV12-4 and TRBJ2-7, with 7 positions matching TRBD1. Trimming cost V 4 bases and J 7 bases; bases outside gene matches: 7. The CDR3 sequence is 13 residues long. The CDR3 DNA reads TGTGCCAGCAGTTCCCGGGACAGCGCTGAGCAGTACTTC. This gives the protein CASSSRDSAEQYF.

This clonotype occurred a few times. The J gene is TRBJ2-6, the V gene TRBV30; the D is unclear. The CDR3 extends over 16 amino acids. The V end lost 0 bases, the J end lost 0 bases, and 9 bases lay between the germline ends. In germline, CDR1 is GTSNPN, CDR2 SVGIG (reference sequence). The CDR3 loop is CAWSVSRYSGANVLTF. The CDR3 DNA follows: TGTGCCTGGAGTGTATCCCGTTACTCTGGGGCCAACGTCCTGACTTTC. Full variable domain (remainder filled in from reference TRBV30 and TRBJ2-6): SQTIHQWPATLVQPVGSPLSLECTVEGTSNPNLYWYRQAAGRGLQLLFYSVGIGQISSEVPQNLSASRPQDRQFILSSKKLLLSDSGFYLCAWSVSRYSGANVLTFGAGSRLTVL.

The chain couples TRBV7-8 to TRBJ2-1, with D perhaps assigned TRBD1 or TRBD2 (5 bases each). The germline gives CDR1 SGHVS, CDR2 FQNEAQ. Trimming cost V 0 bases and J 3 bases, with 15 bases left between them. This CDR3 has 17 residues. DNA of the CDR3: TGTGCCAGCAGCTTAGCGAGGGTCAGGGAGTACTACAATGAGCAGTTCTTC. This translates into CASSLARVREYYNEQFF.

This chain uses TRBV12-3 or TRBV12-4 with TRBJ2-1, with D possibly being TRBD1 or TRBD2 (6 bases each). Deletions cut 7 bases from V and 2 bases from J, with 15 bases between. CDR3 size: 15 residues. CDR3 sequence (DNA): TGTGCCAGCACTCCGGGTGGGGGGCCCTACAATGAGCAGTTCTTC. This translates into CASTPGGGPYNEQFF.

The chain couples TRBV7-2 to TRBJ1-1; TRBD1 might be the D (5 bases). This CDR3 is 10 amino acids long. CDR1 is SGHTA and CDR2 is FQGNSA in the germline V gene. The V gene lost 11 bases and the J gene lost 5 bases, with 9 bases spanning the gap. CDR3 protein: CARGVTEAFF. CDR3 bases: TGTGCCCGAGGGGTAACTGAAGCTTTCTTT. Using reference TRBV7-2 and TRBJ1-1 for the parts outside the CDR3, the full variable domain is GAGVSQSPSNKVTEKGKDVELRCDPISGHTALYWYRQSLGQGLEFLIYFQGNSAPDKSGLPSDRFSAERTGGSVSTLTIQRTQQEDSAVYLCARGVTEAFFGQGTRLTVV.

J is TRBJ2-2 and V is TRBV9; 14 nucleotides agree with TRBD2. The germline V gene has CDR1 SGDLS and CDR2 YYNGEE. The CDR3 runs 17 residues. With V trimmed by 4 bases and J by 5 bases, 7 bases remained unmatched. The CDR3 DNA reads as TGTGCCAGCAGCCCGAGACTAGCGGGGGGGCATACCGGGGAGCTGTTTTTT. Amino acid sequence: CASSPRLAGGHTGELFF.

This clonotype was seen only a few times. The chain is built from TRBV5-1 and TRBJ2-3; D is perhaps TRBD1 (8 bases). This CDR3 has 16 residues. The germline V gene encodes CDR1 SGHRS and CDR2 YFSETQ. The germline V and J ends were trimmed by 4 bases and 0 bases, with 15 bases remaining between them. As DNA, the CDR3 is TGCGCCAGCAGCAATACAGGGGGGGCAAGCACAGATACGCAGTATTTT. Its translation is CASSNTGGASTDTQYF.

Here the CDR3 reads CASSIGPNNEQFF. DNA for the CDR3: TGTGCCAGCAGCATTGGACCAAACAATGAGCAGTTCTTC. The V and J genes are TRBV9 and TRBJ2-1; D is unresolved. The CDR3 extends over 13 amino acids. Trimming stripped 4 bases from V and 5 bases from J, with 10 bases between. Germline V gene lookup returns CDR1 SGDLS and CDR2 YYNGEE. Full variable domain (remainder filled in from reference TRBV9 and TRBJ2-1): DSGVTQTPKHLITATGQRVTLRCSPRSGDLSVYWYQQSLDQGLQFLIQYYNGEERAKGNILERFSAQQFPDLHSELNLSSLELGDSALYFCASSIGPNNEQFFGPGTRLTVL.

This clonotype was seen a handful of times. The chain joins TRBV12-3 or TRBV12-4 to TRBJ2-7; D not certain. The CDR3 sequence is 14 residues long. V was cut by 5 bases and J by 2 bases, with 13 bases left in between. The CDR3 here is CASSPTRRTYEQYF. The DNA of the CDR3 is TGTGCCAGCAGTCCAACTCGCCGAACCTACGAGCAGTACTTC.

Worth noting for this clonotype: The CDR3 does not end in the conserved phenylalanine or tryptophan, so this is likely a read error. The chain uses TRBV11-2 and TRBJ1-6, with TRBD1 as a possible D gene (6 bases). In germline, CDR1 is SGHAT, CDR2 FQNNGV. This CDR3 region has 15 residues. V lost 1 base, J lost 5 bases, and 9 bases lay in between. In DNA, the CDR3 is TGTGCCAGCAGCTTAGTAGGGGGAGATAATTCACCCCTCCACTCT. Its translation is CASSLVGGDNSPLHS.

The chain links TRBV3-1 to TRBJ2-5; TRBD1 agrees at 12 bases. Germline trimming cut 2 bases from V and 4 bases from J; bases unmatched to any gene: 2. The germline CDR1 and CDR2 sequences are LGHDT and YNNKEL (reference sequence). This CDR3 region has 15 residues. The CDR3 reads CASSQPGQGAETQYF. DNA of the CDR3: TGTGCCAGCAGCCAACCGGGACAGGGGGCAGAGACCCAGTACTTC.

V and J are TRBV12-3 or TRBV12-4 and TRBJ2-1; D is perhaps TRBD2 (5 bases). Trimming stripped 8 bases from V and 4 bases from J, with 18 bases between. CDR3 length: 15 residues. CDR3 loop: CASRPGERLYNEQFF. The DNA of the CDR3 is TGTGCCAGCCGACCCGGGGAGCGCTTATACAATGAGCAGTTCTTC.

This clonotype was seen repeatedly, ten times or more. The J gene is TRBJ2-2, the V gene TRBV12-3 or TRBV12-4; D is possibly TRBD1 (5 bases). This CDR3 contains 14 residues. V was cut by 4 bases and J by 2 bases, with 8 bases left in between. The DNA for the CDR3 is TGTGCCAGCAGTTGGACAACTAACACCGGGGAGCTGTTTTTT. Its translation is CASSWTTNTGELFF.

The chain carries TRBV6-2 or TRBV6-3 and TRBJ2-1; 7 bases agree with TRBD1. CDR3 length: 14 residues. V was clipped by 5 bases and J by 5 bases; unmatched bases: 6. CDR1 is MNHEY, CDR2 SVGEGT, per germline. The CDR3 region is CASSDATGDNEQFF. For the CDR3, the DNA is TGTGCCAGCAGTGACGCCACAGGGGACAATGAGCAGTTCTTC.

The sample holds a few counts of this clonotype. The rearrangement links TRBV10-2 to TRBJ2-5, with TRBD1 as a possible D gene (5 bases). The CDR3 contains 12 residues. V was clipped by 7 bases and J by 1 base, with 7 bases between them. CDR1 and CDR2 (germline): WSHSY, SAAADI. CDR3 bases: TGCGCCAGCAAAAGGGGCCAAGAGACCCAGTACTTC. It translates to CASKRGQETQYF.

The rearrangement links TRBV4-3 to TRBJ2-6; no firm D call. The germline V gene has CDR1 LGHNA and CDR2 YSLEER. This CDR3 has 14 residues. V lost 9 bases and J 0 bases, leaving 9 bases between the germline ends. The CDR3 DNA reads TGCGCCAGGTCGGCTGACTCTGGGGCCAACGTCCTGACTTTC. Translation: CARSADSGANVLTF.

J is TRBJ2-7 and V is TRBV18; D assignment may be TRBD1 or TRBD2 (6 bases each). Trimming shortened V by 0 bases and J by 0 bases, and 15 bases separated the two germline ends. Germline CDR1 KGHSH, CDR2 LQKENI. This CDR3 is built from 17 residues. The CDR3 loop reads CASSPPKGGQSSYEQYF. The CDR3 bases are TGTGCCAGCTCACCACCGAAGGGGGGCCAAAGCTCCTACGAGCAGTACTTC.

The chain has TRBV9 and TRBJ1-1; no definite D call. The CDR3 has 15 residues. V was trimmed by 4 bases and J by 1 base, leaving 14 bases between them. In germline, CDR1 is SGDLS, CDR2 YYNGEE. The CDR3 DNA is TGTGCCAGCAGCCCCCGTTTGGGAGGGAACACTGAAGCTTTCTTT. The encoded protein is CASSPRLGGNTEAFF.

This clonotype was seen a few times. CDR3 amino acids: CASSLAGTGWSPLHF. In DNA form, the CDR3 reads TGTGCCAGCAGTCTCGCCGGGACAGGATGGTCACCCCTCCACTTT. V usage is TRBV6-5 and J usage is TRBJ1-6; 8 bases are shared with TRBD1. V shed 5 bases, J shed 10 bases, and the junction held 10 bases outside the gene matches. CDR3 length: 15 residues. Looked up from germline, CDR1 is MNHEY and CDR2 is SVGAGI.

This clonotype has more than one count but fewer than ten. V gene TRBV12-3 or TRBV12-4 combines with J gene TRBJ1-1; 9 bases agree with TRBD1. The V and J ends lost 3 bases and 7 bases, in that order; junction bases with no gene match: 6. The length of the CDR3 is 14 residues. This chain's CDR3 is CASSFRDRVNEAFF. The CDR3 nucleotides are TGTGCCAGCAGTTTTAGGGACAGGGTTAATGAAGCTTTCTTT.

This chain joins TRBV29-1 and TRBJ2-1, with 8 positions matching TRBD2. The V segment lost 3 bases and the J segment 4 bases; nucleotides outside the gene matches: 5. This CDR3 has 14 residues. Germline CDR1 SQVTM, CDR2 ANQGSEA. The CDR3 sequence is CSVDWRGEYNEQFF. CDR3 sequence (DNA): TGCAGCGTTGACTGGCGGGGGGAGTACAATGAGCAGTTCTTC.

This clonotype was seen a handful of times. The V and J genes are TRBV25-1 and TRBJ2-7, with a possible D match to TRBD1 (5 bases). From germline, CDR1 is MGHDK and CDR2 SYGVNS. The length of the CDR3 is 15 residues. V was clipped by 6 bases and J by 1 base, with 16 bases between them. The CDR3 DNA is TGTGCCAGCAGCGACAGTACGACAGCATCCTACGAGCAGTACTTC. It is translated as CASSDSTTASYEQYF.

This clonotype was counted ten times or more. This chain connects TRBV4-3 to TRBJ2-3, with TRBD2 matching 7 bases. CDR1 and CDR2 from the germline V gene are LGHNA and YSLEER. CDR3 length: 15 residues. V was clipped by 2 bases and J by 7 bases; unmatched bases: 9. The CDR3 loop is CASSQSGRTRYTQYF. Written as DNA, the CDR3 is TGCGCCAGCAGCCAATCCGGGAGGACCCGATATACGCAGTATTTT.

This clonotype was observed a few times. The chain has TRBV6-5 and TRBJ1-1; TRBD1 matches 11 bases. The V segment lost 6 bases and the J segment 3 bases; nucleotides outside the gene matches: 3. The CDR3 runs to 14 residues. Germline loops: CDR1 MNHEY, CDR2 SVGAGI. CDR3 DNA: TGTGCCAGCAGCCAGGGACAGGGGGACACTGAAGCTTTCTTT. Amino acids: CASSQGQGDTEAFF.

The V call is TRBV5-6, the J call TRBJ1-1, with D uncertain. Germline CDR1 SGHDT, CDR2 YYEEEE. The CDR3 runs to 13 residues. V lost 2 bases, J lost 4 bases, and 9 bases lay in between. CDR3 region: CASSFSGSTEAFF. CDR3 in DNA: TGTGCCAGCAGCTTTAGTGGTAGCACTGAAGCTTTCTTT. The full variable domain, rest sourced from reference TRBV5-6 and TRBJ1-1, is DAGVTQSPTHLIKTRGQQVTLRCSPKSGHDTVSWYQQALGQGPQFIFQYYEEEERQRGNFPDRFSGHQFPNYSSELNVNALLLGDSALYLCASSFSGSTEAFFGQGTRLTVV.

This clonotype was recorded many times. CDR3 DNA sequence: TGTGCCAGCAGTCCGGGGGACCGCCTAGAGACCCAGTACTTC. It specifies CASSPGDRLETQYF. This sequence joins TRBV27 and TRBJ2-5; the D gene is possibly TRBD2 (6 bases). V shed 5 bases and J shed 4 bases, with 14 bases lying between them. The length of the CDR3 is 14 residues. Germline loops: CDR1 MNHEY, CDR2 SMNVEV (reference sequence).

The V gene is TRBV9, the J gene TRBJ2-3; the D is unclear. The CDR3 loop spans 15 amino acids. The germline V gene encodes CDR1 SGDLS and CDR2 YYNGEE. Deletions cut 1 base from V and 3 bases from J, with 12 bases between. The CDR3 reads CASSVSPSRTDTQYF. In DNA, the CDR3 is TGTGCCAGCAGCGTATCTCCTAGTAGGACAGATACGCAGTATTTT.

The chain carries TRBV7-6 and TRBJ1-1; tentatively, D is TRBD1 (5 bases). Looked up from germline, CDR1 is SGHVS and CDR2 is FNYEAQ. Trimming took off 6 bases at V and 1 base at J, with 18 bases between the two ends. The CDR3 consists of 16 residues. CDR3 sequence (DNA): TGTGCCAGCAGTCGAGGCGGGGGGATACAGAACACTGAAGCTTTCTTT. It codes for CASSRGGGIQNTEAFF.

The V call is TRBV7-9, the J call TRBJ1-1, with a tentative D call TRBD1 (5 bases). The CDR3 spans 12 residues. V was shortened by 5 bases and J by 9 bases, with 13 bases between the two germline ends. CDR1 is SEHNR and CDR2 is FQNEAQ in the germline V gene (reference sequence). The CDR3 loop is CASSLDTTQAFF. The DNA for the CDR3 is TGTGCCAGCAGCCTGGACACGACCCAAGCTTTCTTT.

This clonotype was counted only a few times. In nucleotides, the CDR3 is TGCAGCGTTGAGGTTCCGGGGCTCGGGGAGCAGTACTTC. This gives the protein CSVEVPGLGEQYF. The rearrangement joins TRBV29-1 to TRBJ2-7; the D call may be TRBD1 or TRBD2 (5 bases each). V lost 3 bases to trimming and J lost 7 bases, with 16 bases between them. Germline lookup yields CDR1 SQVTM and CDR2 ANQGSEA. The CDR3 runs 13 residues.

The V and J genes are TRBV6-6 and TRBJ2-7; D is uncertain. The CDR3 has 13 residues. With 2 bases removed from V and 2 bases from J, the gap between germline ends came to 7 bases. Germline V gene sequence: CDR1 MNHNY, CDR2 SVGAGI (reference sequence). For the CDR3, the DNA is TGTGCCAGCAGTTACGGTCAGACCTACGAGCAGTACTTC. Amino acids: CASSYGQTYEQYF.